The 3 T cell receptor beta chains reported below all come from one sample, sequenced in a study of cytomegalovirus exposure and HLA in healthy donors. The PCR made use of 60 Vbeta and 13 Jbeta primers. Sequencing used immunoSEQ multiplex PCR; TCRdb keeps in-frame clones, though not all of them. The data hold about 130,000 clones, with 65% to 75% observed a single time. Source material: PBMCs. Every receptor here comes from a woman in her forties or fifties in good health and CMV-seropositive.

This clone has more than one count but fewer than ten. V is TRBV13 and J is TRBJ1-6; tentative D call: TRBD1 (6 bases). Germline values: CDR1 PRHDT, CDR2 FYEKMQ (reference sequence). The CDR3 extends over 16 amino acids. Trimming shortened V by 7 bases and J by 8 bases, and 21 bases separated the two germline ends. This chain's CDR3 is CASTDTRGGADSPLHF. DNA for the CDR3: TGTGCCAGCACCGATACCCGGGGGGGGGCGGATTCACCCCTCCACTTT.

This clone was seen once. This chain's CDR3 is CASNKRGTGTFFSNQPQHF. In DNA form, the CDR3 reads TGTGCCAGCAATAAAAGGGGGACAGGGACTTTTTTTAGCAATCAGCCCCAGCATTTT. This chain uses TRBV28 with TRBJ1-5; TRBD1 matches at 9 bases. Germline assignment: CDR1 MDHEN and CDR2 SYDVKM. Trimming at V came to 7 bases and at J to 0 bases, leaving 16 bases not matched to a gene. The CDR3 totals 19 residues. Based on the CDR3 plus reference TRBV28 and TRBJ1-5, the full variable domain is DVKVTQSSRYLVKRTGEKVFLECVQDMDHENMFWYRQDPGLGLRLIYFSYDVKMKEKGDIPEGYSVSREKKERFSLILESASTNQTSMYLCASNKRGTGTFFSNQPQHFGDGTRLSIL.

V is TRBV18 and J is TRBJ1-2; 9 bases map to TRBD1. The ends lost 3 bases at V and 4 bases at J; junction bases unmatched: 3. The CDR3 is 14 amino acids. Germline lookup yields CDR1 KGHSH and CDR2 LQKENI. The chain's CDR3 is CASSPGTGFYGYTF. The DNA of the CDR3 is TGTGCCAGCTCACCGGGGACAGGGTTCTATGGCTACACCTTC.